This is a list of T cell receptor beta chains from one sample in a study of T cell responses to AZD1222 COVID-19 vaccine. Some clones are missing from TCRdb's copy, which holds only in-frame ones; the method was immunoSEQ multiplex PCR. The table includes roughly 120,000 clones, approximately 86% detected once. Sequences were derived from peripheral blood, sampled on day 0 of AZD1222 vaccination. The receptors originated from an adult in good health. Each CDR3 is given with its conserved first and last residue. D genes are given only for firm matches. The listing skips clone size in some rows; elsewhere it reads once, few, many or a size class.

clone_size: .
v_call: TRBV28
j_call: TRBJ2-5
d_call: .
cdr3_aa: CASSSREIQYF
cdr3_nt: TGTGCCAGCAGCAGCCGGGAAATCCAGTACTTC

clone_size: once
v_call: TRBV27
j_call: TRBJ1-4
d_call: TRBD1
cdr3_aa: CASSPAGQDEKLFF
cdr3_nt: TGTGCCAGCAGTCCAGCGGGACAGGATGAAAAACTGTTTTTT

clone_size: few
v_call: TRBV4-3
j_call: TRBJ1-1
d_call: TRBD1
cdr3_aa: CASSQSPTGTGGGNTEAFF
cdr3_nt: TGCGCCAGCAGCCAATCTCCTACCGGGACAGGGGGCGGGAACACTGAAGCTTTCTTT

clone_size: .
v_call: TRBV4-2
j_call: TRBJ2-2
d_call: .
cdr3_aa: CASSQVPDTGELFF
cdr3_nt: TGTGCCAGCAGCCAAGTCCCGGACACCGGGGAGCTGTTTTTT

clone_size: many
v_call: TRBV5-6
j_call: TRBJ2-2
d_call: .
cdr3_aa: CASSLNIQGGTGELFF
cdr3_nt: TGTGCCAGCAGCTTAAATATCCAGGGAGGCACCGGGGAGCTGTTTTTT

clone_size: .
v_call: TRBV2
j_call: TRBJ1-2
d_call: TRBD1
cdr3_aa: CASTSGTGGVYGYTF
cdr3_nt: TGTGCCAGCACTTCCGGGACAGGGGGCGTCTATGGCTACACCTTC

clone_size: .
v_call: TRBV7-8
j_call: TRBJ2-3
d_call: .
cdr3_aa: CASSRHSTDTQYF
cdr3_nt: TGTGCCAGCAGCCGCCACAGCACAGATACGCAGTATTTT

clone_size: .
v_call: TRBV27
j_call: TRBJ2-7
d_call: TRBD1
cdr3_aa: CASSTRDRGRNPFEQYF
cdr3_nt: TGTGCCAGCAGTACCCGGGACAGGGGGCGCAATCCCTTCGAGCAGTACTTC

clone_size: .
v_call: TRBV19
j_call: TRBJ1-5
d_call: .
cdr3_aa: CASSILDSWQPQHF
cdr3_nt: TGTGCCAGTAGTATATTGGACAGTTGGCAGCCCCAGCATTTT

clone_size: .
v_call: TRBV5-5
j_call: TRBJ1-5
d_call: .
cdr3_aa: CASSLVDVGNQPQHF
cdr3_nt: TGTGCCAGCAGCTTGGTTGATGTGGGAAATCAGCCCCAGCATTTT

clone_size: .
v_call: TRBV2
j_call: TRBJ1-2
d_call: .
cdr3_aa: CAKQKTDYGYTF
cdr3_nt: TGTGCCAAGCAGAAGACAGACTATGGCTACACCTTC

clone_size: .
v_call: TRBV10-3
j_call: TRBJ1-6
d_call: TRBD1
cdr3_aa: CAISEGQGKSSPLHF
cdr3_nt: TGTGCCATCAGTGAGGGACAGGGGAAGAGTTCACCCCTCCACTTT

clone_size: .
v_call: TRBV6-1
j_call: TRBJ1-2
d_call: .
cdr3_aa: CASSDPRTDNYGYTF
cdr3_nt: TGTGCCAGCAGTGATCCCAGGACAGATAACTATGGCTACACCTTC

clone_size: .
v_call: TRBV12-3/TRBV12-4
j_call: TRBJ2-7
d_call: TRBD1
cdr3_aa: CASSPGQGYEQYF
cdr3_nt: TGTGCCAGCAGTCCGGGACAGGGGTACGAGCAGTACTTC

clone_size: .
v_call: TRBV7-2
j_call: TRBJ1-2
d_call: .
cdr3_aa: CASSLRGYGYTF
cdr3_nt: TGTGCCAGCAGCTTACGGGGATATGGCTACACCTTC

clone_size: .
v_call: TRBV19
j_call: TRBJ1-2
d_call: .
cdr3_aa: CASSIGSGVDYGYTF
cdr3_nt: TGTGCCAGTAGTATAGGTTCTGGGGTCGACTATGGCTACACCTTC

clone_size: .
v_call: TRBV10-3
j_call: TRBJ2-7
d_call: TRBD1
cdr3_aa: CATRGTASSYEQYF
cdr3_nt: TGTGCCACTCGTGGGACAGCGAGCTCCTACGAGCAGTACTTC

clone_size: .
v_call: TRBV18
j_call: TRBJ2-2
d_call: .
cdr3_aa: CASSPAWTGELFF
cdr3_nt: TGTGCCAGCTCACCAGCGTGGACCGGGGAGCTGTTTTTT

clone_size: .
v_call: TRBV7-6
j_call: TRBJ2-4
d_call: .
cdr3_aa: CASSLGRADIQYF
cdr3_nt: TGTGCCAGCAGCTTAGGGAGAGCTGACATTCAGTACTTC

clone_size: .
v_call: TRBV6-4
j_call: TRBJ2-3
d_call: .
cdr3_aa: CASSDRGRFTDTQYF
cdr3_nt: TGTGCCAGCAGTGACCGAGGACGGTTCACAGATACGCAGTATTTT

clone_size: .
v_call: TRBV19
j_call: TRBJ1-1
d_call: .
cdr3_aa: CASIPPRPLNTEAFF
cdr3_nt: TGTGCCAGTATCCCGCCTCGTCCCCTGAACACTGAAGCTTTCTTT

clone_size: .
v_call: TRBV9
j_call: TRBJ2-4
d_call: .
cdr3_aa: CASSARVGGIQYF
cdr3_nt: TGTGCCAGCAGCGCCCGGGTGGGGGGCATTCAGTACTTC

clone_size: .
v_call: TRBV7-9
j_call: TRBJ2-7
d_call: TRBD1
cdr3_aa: CASSLGTGEVKQYF
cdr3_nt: TGTGCCAGCAGCTTGGGGACAGGGGAAGTGAAGCAGTACTTC

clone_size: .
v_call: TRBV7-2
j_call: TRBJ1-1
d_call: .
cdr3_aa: CASSPWNTEAFF
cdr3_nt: TGTGCCAGCAGCCCGTGGAACACTGAAGCTTTCTTT

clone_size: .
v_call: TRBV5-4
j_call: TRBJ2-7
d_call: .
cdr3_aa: CASSLFGGRREQYF
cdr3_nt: TGTGCCAGCAGCTTGTTCGGGGGGCGGCGCGAGCAGTACTTC

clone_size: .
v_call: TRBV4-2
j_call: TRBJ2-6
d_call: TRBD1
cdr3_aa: CASSQRQGAGANVLTF
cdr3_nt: TGTGCCAGCAGCCAACGACAGGGCGCTGGGGCCAACGTCCTGACTTTC

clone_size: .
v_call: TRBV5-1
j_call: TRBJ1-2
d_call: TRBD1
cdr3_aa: CASSLAKGQGAEYGYTF
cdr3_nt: TGCGCCAGCAGCTTGGCCAAGGGACAGGGGGCGGAATATGGCTACACCTTC

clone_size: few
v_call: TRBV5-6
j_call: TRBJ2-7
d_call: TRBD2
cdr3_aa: CASSLSLAAYEQYF
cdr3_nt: TGTGCCAGCAGCTTGTCTCTAGCGGCCTACGAGCAGTACTTC

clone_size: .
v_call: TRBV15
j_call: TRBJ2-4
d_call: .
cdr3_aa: CATSGTWGVDKNIQYF
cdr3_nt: TGTGCCACCAGCGGAACGTGGGGGGTGGACAAAAACATTCAGTACTTC

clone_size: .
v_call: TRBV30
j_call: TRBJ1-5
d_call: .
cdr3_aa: CAWSDSAVDKPQHF
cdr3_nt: TGTGCCTGGAGTGATTCAGCTGTGGATAAGCCCCAGCATTTT

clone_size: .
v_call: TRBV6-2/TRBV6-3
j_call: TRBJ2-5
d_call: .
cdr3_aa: CASSFLRGGKLQETQYF
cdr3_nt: TGTGCCAGCAGTTTTCTCAGGGGGGGCAAGTTGCAAGAGACCCAGTACTTC

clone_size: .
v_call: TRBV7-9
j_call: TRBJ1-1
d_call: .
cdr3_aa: CASSPPMGFTEAFF
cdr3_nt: TGTGCCAGCAGCCCCCCCATGGGTTTTACTGAAGCTTTCTTT

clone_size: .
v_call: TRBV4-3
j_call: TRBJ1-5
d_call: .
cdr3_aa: CASSQVWGSNQPQHF
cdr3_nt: TGCGCCAGCAGCCAAGTTTGGGGTAGCAATCAGCCCCAGCATTTT

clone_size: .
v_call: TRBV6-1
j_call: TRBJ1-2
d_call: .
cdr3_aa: CASSEGVANYGYTF
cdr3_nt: TGTGCCAGCAGTGAAGGGGTCGCTAACTATGGCTACACCTTC

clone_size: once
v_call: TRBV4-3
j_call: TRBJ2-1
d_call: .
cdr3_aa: CASSQSLRGSYNEQFF
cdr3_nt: TGCGCCAGCAGCCAATCACTCAGGGGCTCCTACAATGAGCAGTTCTTC

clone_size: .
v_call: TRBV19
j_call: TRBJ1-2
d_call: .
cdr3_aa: CASSPPFEGVNYGYTF
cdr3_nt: TGTGCCAGTAGTCCTCCATTTGAGGGAGTTAACTATGGCTACACCTTC

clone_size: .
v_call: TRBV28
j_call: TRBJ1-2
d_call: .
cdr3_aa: CASSLPGGGLSRGDYGYTF
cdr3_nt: TGTGCCAGCAGCCTCCCCGGGGGAGGTCTTTCACGTGGGGACTATGGCTACACCTTC

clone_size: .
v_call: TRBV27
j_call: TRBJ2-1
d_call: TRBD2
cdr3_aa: CASSYSGGVNNEQFF
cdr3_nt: TGTGCCAGCAGTTATAGCGGGGGGGTTAACAATGAGCAGTTCTTC

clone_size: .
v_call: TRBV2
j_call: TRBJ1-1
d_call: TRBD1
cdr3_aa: CAGRAGQGAQHTEAFF
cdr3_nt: TGTGCCGGCCGAGCGGGACAGGGGGCGCAGCACACTGAAGCTTTCTTT

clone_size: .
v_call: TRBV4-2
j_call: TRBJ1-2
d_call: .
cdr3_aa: CASSQDLSRDYGYTF
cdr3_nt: TGTGCCAGCAGCCAAGATCTTAGCAGAGACTATGGCTACACCTTC

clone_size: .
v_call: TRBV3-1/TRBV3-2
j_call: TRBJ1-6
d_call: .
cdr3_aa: CASSLGQNYNSPLHF
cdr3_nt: TGTGCCAGCAGTCTGGGGCAGAATTATAATTCACCCCTCCACTTT

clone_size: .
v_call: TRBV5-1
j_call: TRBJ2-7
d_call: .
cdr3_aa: CASSLGPATYEQYF
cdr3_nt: TGCGCCAGCAGCTTGGGACCGGCGACCTACGAGCAGTACTTC

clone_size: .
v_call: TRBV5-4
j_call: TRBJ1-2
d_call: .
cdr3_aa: CASSGGRGVDGYTF
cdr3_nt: TGTGCCAGCAGCGGGGGGCGAGGGGTTGATGGCTACACCTTC

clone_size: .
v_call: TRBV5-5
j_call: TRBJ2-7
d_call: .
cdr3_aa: CASSRYDSYEQYF
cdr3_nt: TGTGCCAGCAGCCGCTATGACAGCTACGAGCAGTACTTC

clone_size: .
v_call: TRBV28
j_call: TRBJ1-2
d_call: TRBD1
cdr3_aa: CASRNRGGDYGYTF
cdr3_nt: TGTGCCAGCAGGAACAGGGGAGGGGATTATGGCTACACCTTC

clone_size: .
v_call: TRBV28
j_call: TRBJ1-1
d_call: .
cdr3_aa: CASRQVRALRFSEAFF
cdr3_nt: TGTGCCAGCAGACAAGTGAGGGCGCTGAGATTTAGTGAAGCTTTCTTT

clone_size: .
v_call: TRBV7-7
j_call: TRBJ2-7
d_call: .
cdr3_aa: CASSLGRSYEQYF
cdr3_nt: TGTGCTAGCAGCTTAGGCCGCTCCTACGAGCAGTACTTC

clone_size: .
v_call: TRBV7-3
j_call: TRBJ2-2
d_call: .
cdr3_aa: CASSLTSMGAPNTGELFF
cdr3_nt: TGTGCCAGCAGCTTAACCTCCATGGGGGCCCCGAACACCGGGGAGCTGTTTTTT

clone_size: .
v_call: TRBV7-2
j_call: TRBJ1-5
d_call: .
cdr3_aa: CASSFNRASGQPQHF
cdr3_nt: TGTGCCAGCAGCTTTAACAGGGCTTCAGGGCAGCCCCAGCATTTT

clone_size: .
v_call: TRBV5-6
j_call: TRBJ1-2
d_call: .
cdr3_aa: CASSLFLRAGGYGYTF
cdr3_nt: TGTGCCAGCAGCTTGTTCCTCAGGGCAGGAGGATATGGCTACACCTTC